This is a list of T cell receptor beta chains from one sample in a study of T cell responses to AZD1222 COVID-19 vaccine. Using immunoSEQ multiplex PCR, the repertoire was profiled, and TCRdb retains in-frame clones only, with some absent. The sample gives 40,000 to 55,000 clones, 80% to 95% of which show up once; 30% to 45% is in the top ten. Sequencing was performed on peripheral blood, taken 28 days after the second AZD1222 dose. These receptors originate from an adult who received the AZD1222 COVID-19 vaccine. The CDR3 runs from the conserved cysteine through the conserved F or W. The D gene is left open where the match is weak. The size of a clone is reported for some rows only, either as once, few or many, or as a class for expanded clones.

v_gene,d_gene,j_gene,abundance,CDR3nt,CDR3aa
TRBV3-1/TRBV3-2,TRBD2,TRBJ2-5,-,TGTGCCAGCAGCCAAGCTCGGGCGGGGGAGACTTCCACCCAGTACTTC,CASSQARAGETSTQYF
TRBV21-1,-,TRBJ1-5,-,TGTGCCAGCAGCAACGGTCGGGGATTTAGCAATCAGCCCCAGCATTTT,CASSNGRGFSNQPQHF
TRBV4-1,TRBD1,TRBJ1-1,once,TGCGCCAGCAGCCAAGGAACGCTGGGACAGCAACTTAAAGCTTTCTTT,CASSQGTLGQQLKAFF
TRBV4-2,-,TRBJ2-7,-,TGTGCCAGCAGCCAGTCGTCAGGCATCTACGAGCAGTACTTC,CASSQSSGIYEQYF
TRBV19,-,TRBJ1-5,-,TGTGCCAGTAGGGACAGAAATCAGCCCCAGCATTTT,CASRDRNQPQHF
TRBV4-1,-,TRBJ2-1,-,TGCGCCAGCAGCGAGGGACTACCAGGGGATGAGCAGTTCTTC,CASSEGLPGDEQFF
TRBV12-3/TRBV12-4,-,TRBJ1-1,few,TGTGCCAGCAGTTTAGCGCTATCACGAGCTTTCTTT,CASSLALSRAFF
TRBV11-3,TRBD2,TRBJ2-7,-,TGTGCCAGCAGCTTTAGCGGGGGGGCGGACGAGCAGTACTTC,CASSFSGGADEQYF
TRBV30,-,TRBJ1-2,-,TGTGCCTGGAGGGGGGTCGAGGGTAACTATGGCTACACCTTC,CAWRGVEGNYGYTF
TRBV7-2,-,TRBJ2-3,-,TGTGCCAGCAGCTGGCGGGGCAGCACAGATACGCAGTATTTT,CASSWRGSTDTQYF
TRBV2,-,TRBJ1-5,-,TGTGCCAGCAGTGCCGAGCAGGGAGATCAGCCCCAGCATTTT,CASSAEQGDQPQHF
TRBV6-5,-,TRBJ2-1,-,TGTGCCAGCACTCTGAACAGGGGGGGCTACAATGAGCAGTTCTTC,CASTLNRGGYNEQFF
TRBV5-5,-,TRBJ2-5,-,TGTGCCAGCAGCTTCTCTATAGGGACGTACCAAGAGACCCAGTACTTC,CASSFSIGTYQETQYF
TRBV2,TRBD1,TRBJ1-6,-,TGTGCCAGCAGACTTATCCCAGGGGGTCCCTCCTATAATTCACCCCTCCACTTT,CASRLIPGGPSYNSPLHF
TRBV3-1/TRBV3-2,-,TRBJ2-7,-,TGTGCCAGCACCCAAGACCAACGCGGCAGGGGAGGCTACGAGCAGTACTTC,CASTQDQRGRGGYEQYF
TRBV6-2/TRBV6-3,TRBD1,TRBJ2-2,-,TGTGCCAGCAGTCCCCATCTCGGGACAGGGAACACCGGGGAGCTGTTTTTT,CASSPHLGTGNTGELFF
TRBV12-3/TRBV12-4,-,TRBJ2-1,-,TGTGCCAGCTCTGGGAACTTTGAGCAGTTCTTC,CASSGNFEQFF
TRBV25-1,-,TRBJ1-3,-,TGTGCCAGCAGTGATGCCGGAAACACCATATATTTT,CASSDAGNTIYF
TRBV28,-,TRBJ1-2,-,TGTGCCAGCTCTTTGGGGAGTGCTAACTATGGCTACACCTTC,CASSLGSANYGYTF
TRBV2,-,TRBJ1-1,-,TGTGCCAGCAGTTTCGACACATTTACTGAAGCTTTCTTT,CASSFDTFTEAFF
TRBV12-5,-,TRBJ1-3,-,TGTGCTAGTGGGCCCAGGGTCTCGCTCTCTGGAAACACCATATATTTT,CASGPRVSLSGNTIYF
TRBV7-2,TRBD2,TRBJ2-7,-,TGTGCCAGCAGCCTCCTTGGAGCGGGGGCCTACGAGCAGTACTTC,CASSLLGAGAYEQYF
TRBV3-1/TRBV3-2,-,TRBJ1-1,-,TGTGCCAGCAGCCAAGAGGGATGGGTGGCTGAAGCTTTCTTT,CASSQEGWVAEAFF
TRBV5-6,-,TRBJ1-2,-,TGTGCCAGCAGCTTGGAGGGGAAAGCTAACTATGGCTACACCTTC,CASSLEGKANYGYTF
TRBV19,TRBD2,TRBJ2-1,once,TGTGCCAGTAGTATAGCAGCGGGGGGCAATGAGCAGTTCTTC,CASSIAAGGNEQFF